The present T cell receptor beta chain was sequenced within a study of vaccination and CD4 T cells after COVID-19. Study summary: Convalescent participants consisted of six males and four females, two being Hispanic.

The sample holds one count of this clonotype. Antigen unknown. From germline, CDR1 is MGHDK and CDR2 SYGVNS. This CDR3 has 16 residues. V shed 2 bases, J shed 7 bases, and the junction held 8 bases outside the gene matches. Study-level results: Spike mono-reactivity was evident in 304 of the 307 vaccine-specific clones derived from convalescent patients.

Cultured CD4+ T cells had their DNA profiled by the Oncomine TCR Beta short-read assay. In TCRdb, the PCR reads were re-called with MiXCR into one record per CDR3 protein. The sample has more than 6,000 distinct CDR3 sequences; less than 35% are singletons. Specified treatment: roughly 11-day PBMC culture with coronavirus spike peptide pools or control peptides (ViraFEST assay). Collection of the unexposed donor's CD4+ T cells took place before the COVID-19 pandemic (2011-2018). The rearrangement joins TRBV25-1 to TRBJ2-1; 10 nucleotides line up with TRBD2. Input material: CD4+ T cells from blood, cultured in vitro. This sequence was found in a human donor in good health. The CDR3 region is CASSEGIAGGMNEQFF. The CDR3 DNA reads TGTGCCAGCAGTGAAGGAATAGCGGGAGGTATGAATGAGCAGTTCTTC.